This T cell receptor (beta chain) is from a study of spatial heterogeneity in lung cancer. Study summary: The library had UMIs, and each TCR and UMI pair averaged more than ten raw reads.

The CDR3 loop spans 15 amino acids. CDR1 SGHTA and CDR2 FQGNSA come from the germline V gene. Germline trimming cut 3 bases from V and 1 base from J; bases unmatched to any gene: 2. The time point was: blood at routine non-recurrence follow-up after resection. Unsorted samples of tumor, nontumor lung or frozen PBMC had their whole RNA sequenced. TCR cDNA molecules each carried a unique molecular identifier. TCRdb reprocessed the 5' RACE reads with MiXCR, giving one entry per CDR3 protein. This table holds tens of thousands of distinct CDR3 sequences, about 12% found once. This TCR was recovered from a male donor with early-stage non-small cell lung cancer. The sequencing here drew on PBMCs, taken at follow-up. The chain employs TRBV7-2 and TRBJ2-5, with 10 bases fitting TRBD2. The CDR3 DNA sequence: TGTGCCAGCAGCTTGGAGCGGGGGGGCCAAGAGACCCAGTACTTC. Its translation: CASSLERGGQETQYF.